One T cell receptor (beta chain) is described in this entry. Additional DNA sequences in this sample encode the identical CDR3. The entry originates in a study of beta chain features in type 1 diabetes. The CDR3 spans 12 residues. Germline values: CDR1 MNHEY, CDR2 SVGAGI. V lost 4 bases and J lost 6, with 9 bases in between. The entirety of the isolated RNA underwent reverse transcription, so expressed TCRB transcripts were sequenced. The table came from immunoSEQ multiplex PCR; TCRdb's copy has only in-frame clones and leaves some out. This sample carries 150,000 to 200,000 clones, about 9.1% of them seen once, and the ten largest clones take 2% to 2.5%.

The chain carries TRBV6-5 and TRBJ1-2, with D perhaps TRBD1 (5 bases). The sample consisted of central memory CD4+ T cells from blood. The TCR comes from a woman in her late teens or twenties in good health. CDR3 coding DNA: TGTGCCAGCAGTTCCGACAGAGATGGCTACACCTTC. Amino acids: CASSSDRDGYTF.